This entry lists 7 T cell receptor beta chains sequenced from one sample in a study of PD-1 blockade in classical Hodgkin lymphoma. The protocol was immunoSEQ multiplex PCR, while the TCRdb copy is restricted to in-frame clones and leaves out a portion. Found here are about 76,000 clones, approximately 91% of them singletons; the top ten hold 20% to 25%. Relapse was seen in all patients after autologous stem cell transplantation, and brentuximab vedotin exposure was variable. Sequencing was performed on peripheral blood mononuclear cells (PBMCs), taken at baseline. These receptors were collected from a human donor with classical Hodgkin lymphoma.

The chain has TRBV27 and TRBJ2-7, with TRBD1 matching over 10 bases. The CDR3 totals 14 residues. V lost 6 bases, J lost 7 bases, and 9 bases stayed unmatched. Germline assignment: CDR1 MNHEY and CDR2 SMNVEV (reference sequence). CDR3 region: CASRKPGQGLEQYF. In DNA, the CDR3 is TGTGCCAGCAGAAAACCGGGACAGGGGTTAGAGCAGTACTTC.

The chain joins TRBV5-1 to TRBJ2-7; D gene ambiguous. CDR1 is SGHRS and CDR2 is YFSETQ in the germline V gene. The V end was cut by 0 bases, the J end by 9 bases, with 13 bases between. This CDR3 is built from 13 residues. The CDR3 protein is CASSLASRSGQYF. The CDR3 DNA is TGCGCCAGCAGCTTGGCTTCTCGTTCGGGGCAGTACTTC.

The chain uses TRBV27 and TRBJ2-5, with D possibly TRBD1 on 5 matching bases. The V gene lost 5 bases and the J gene lost 5 bases, with 18 bases spanning the gap. The CDR3 runs 15 residues. Germline V CDR1 and CDR2: MNHEY, SMNVEV (reference sequence). The CDR3: CASSPSWGPKETQYF. In DNA form, the CDR3 reads TGTGCCAGCAGTCCCTCTTGGGGCCCGAAGGAGACCCAGTACTTC.

The rearrangement joins TRBV5-6 to TRBJ1-2; TRBD1 might be the D (5 bases). CDR1 and CDR2 (germline): SGHDT, YYEEEE. The CDR3 spans 15 residues. Trimming pared 5 bases from V and 4 bases from J, leaving 18 bases between. CDR3 in amino acids: CASRPRGRLSYGYTF. CDR3 coding DNA: TGTGCCAGCAGACCAAGGGGACGGCTGAGCTATGGCTACACCTTC.

V and J are TRBV2 and TRBJ2-7; TRBD2 matches at 12 bases. This CDR3 spans 16 amino acids. V shed 3 bases and J 3 bases; nucleotides not matched to a gene: 6. Germline V gene sequence: CDR1 SNHLY, CDR2 FYNNEI. CDR3 nucleotides: TGTGCCAGCAGTGACGCTAGCGGGAGGGCCGTCTACGAGCAGTACTTC. It specifies CASSDASGRAVYEQYF.

The chain uses TRBV4-2 and TRBJ2-5; D ambiguous. V gave up 0 bases and J gave up 2 bases, with 7 bases separating them. The CDR3 consists of 14 residues. Germline CDR1 LGHNA, CDR2 YNFKEQ. The CDR3 loop is CASSQDSHQETQYF. The CDR3 DNA follows: TGTGCCAGCAGCCAAGATAGTCATCAAGAGACCCAGTACTTC.

The chain links TRBV6-5 to TRBJ1-1; D may be TRBD1 (5 bases). The CDR3 is made up of 15 amino acids. Germline CDR1 and CDR2: MNHEY and SVGAGI. V was pared by 7 bases and J by 1 base, with 16 bases between. The CDR3 region has the DNA TGTGCCAGCACTCTAGGGTGGGGCGAGAACACTGAAGCTTTCTTT. As protein: CASTLGWGENTEAFF.